This entry lists 22 T cell receptor beta chains sequenced from one sample in a study of cytomegalovirus exposure and HLA in healthy donors. PCR primers comprised 60 Vbeta and 13 Jbeta primers. The protocol was immunoSEQ multiplex PCR, while the TCRdb copy is restricted to in-frame clones and leaves out a portion. The sample yields about 190,000 clones, 79% seen once. The specimen was PBMCs. The receptors shown here come from a woman younger than 35 in good health and CMV-seronegative.

The chain couples TRBV19 to TRBJ2-2; 10 bases agree with TRBD1. This CDR3 contains 17 residues. The V gene's germline CDR1 is LNHDA and CDR2 SQIVND (reference sequence). V lost 9 bases and J lost 4; bases outside the gene matches: 14. The CDR3 nucleotides read TGTGCCAGCACCCGAGACAGGGGGCTGAGGCGCACCGGGGAGCTGTTTTTT. Protein: CASTRDRGLRRTGELFF.

CDR3 loop: CASHRGGATTLYEQYF. DNA of the CDR3: TGTGCCAGCCATAGGGGGGGGGCTACAACCCTCTACGAGCAGTACTTC. The chain uses TRBV7-8 and TRBJ2-7, with D possibly matching TRBD2 (7 bases). Germline CDR1 and CDR2: SGHVS and FQNEAQ. Between the trimmed V and J ends, which lost 8 bases and 3 bases, there was a span of 23 bases. The CDR3 totals 16 residues.

This rearrangement joins TRBV6-5 to TRBJ1-1; unclear D gene. The CDR3 totals 12 residues. Trimming removed 8 bases at V and 6 bases at J, with 13 bases between. Germline V gene data show CDR1 as MNHEY and CDR2 as SVGAGI. DNA of the CDR3: TGTGCCAGCTCCCGGGCGGGAGCTGAAGCTTTCTTT. This translates into CASSRAGAEAFF.

The rearrangement uses TRBV27 and TRBJ1-6, with D maybe TRBD1 (5 bases). Looked up from germline, CDR1 is MNHEY and CDR2 is SMNVEV (reference sequence). The CDR3 extends over 15 amino acids. Trimming removed 10 bases from V and 9 bases from J, with 22 bases in between. CDR3 amino acids: CATHAGARGGSPLHF. Written as DNA, the CDR3 is TGTGCCACCCATGCTGGGGCGCGCGGGGGTTCACCCCTCCACTTT.

This rearrangement joins TRBV14 to TRBJ1-1, with D maybe TRBD1 (5 bases). With 0 bases removed from V and 4 bases from J, the gap between germline ends came to 12 bases. Germline V gene sequence: CDR1 SGHDN, CDR2 FVKESK. This CDR3 has 15 amino acids. CDR3: CASSQDLRASTEAFF. The CDR3 bases are TGTGCCAGCAGCCAAGATCTCAGGGCCAGCACTGAAGCTTTCTTT.

The table lists this clone with a count of one. The chain joins TRBV5-1 to TRBJ2-7; 7 bases align to TRBD1. This CDR3 has 14 amino acids. V was clipped by 4 bases and J by 4 bases; unmatched bases: 8. The V gene's germline CDR1 is SGHRS and CDR2 YFSETQ. The CDR3 bases are TGCGCCAGCAGCGTTGGGGGACAGCGATACGAGCAGTACTTC. It translates to CASSVGGQRYEQYF. Full variable domain (rest looked up from reference TRBV5-1 and TRBJ2-7): KAGVTQTPRYLIKTRGQQVTLSCSPISGHRSVSWYQQTPGQGLQFLFEYFSETQRNKGNFPGRFSGRQFSNSRSEMNVSTLELGDSALYLCASSVGGQRYEQYFGPGTRLTVT.

V usage is TRBV28 and J usage is TRBJ2-1; 11 bases match TRBD2. J gave up 4 bases and V 4 bases, and 6 bases lay outside the gene matches. This CDR3 has 16 amino acids. Germline V gene sequence: CDR1 MDHEN, CDR2 SYDVKM. This CDR3 is CASSSLAGGHYNEQFF. The CDR3 bases are TGTGCCAGCAGTTCCCTAGCGGGGGGCCATTACAATGAGCAGTTCTTC.

This chain uses TRBV21-1 with TRBJ2-7; the D segment call TRBD2 is taken from the table without a DNA check. TRBV21-1 is marked as a pseudogene. The CDR3 extends over 14 amino acids. The CDR3 DNA reads TGTGCCAGCAGCATATGGAGTAGGTCGGTCGAGCAGTACTTC. Translated: CASSIWSRSVEQYF.

The chain carries TRBV5-1 and TRBJ1-4, with TRBD1 matching over 9 bases. V lost 0 bases, J lost 3 bases, and 6 bases stayed unmatched. Germline-derived CDR1 and CDR2 are SGHRS and YFSETQ. This CDR3 has 17 amino acids. The CDR3 region has the DNA TGCGCCAGCAGCTTGGCTACAGGGGGCTCCTCTAATGAAAAACTGTTTTTT. Its translation is CASSLATGGSSNEKLFF.

The chain uses TRBV18 and TRBJ1-1, with 9 nucleotides matching TRBD1. The germline V gene has CDR1 KGHSH and CDR2 LQKENI. The CDR3 length is 17 residues. Unmatched junction bases numbered 11, after V lost 3 bases and J lost 3 bases. The CDR3 sequence: CASSPSLMRTGDTEAFF. The CDR3 coding sequence is TGTGCCAGCTCACCTTCTTTGATGAGGACAGGGGACACTGAAGCTTTCTTT.

The gene calls are TRBV21-1 and TRBJ1-1; TRBD1, the table's D call, was not compared with the DNA. TRBV21-1 has pseudogene status. The CDR3 runs 18 residues. CDR3 region: CASSTWDRVGTMNTEAFF. The CDR3 DNA sequence: TGTGCCAGCAGCACCTGGGACAGGGTTGGTACCATGAACACTGAAGCTTTCTTT.

The chain carries TRBV30 and TRBJ2-5; 11 nucleotides align to TRBD2. CDR3 length equals 14 residues. CDR1 and CDR2 (germline): GTSNPN, SVGIG (reference sequence). The junction had 5 bases not matched to a gene; V was cut back by 3 bases and J by 5 bases. CDR3 in amino acids: CAWRLAGGGETQYF. The CDR3 nucleotides are TGTGCCTGGAGATTAGCGGGAGGGGGGGAGACCCAGTACTTC.

V gene TRBV2 combines with J gene TRBJ2-3; the match to TRBD2 covers 14 bases. Per germline, CDR1 SNHLY and CDR2 FYNNEI. This CDR3 is 15 amino acids long. J lost 7 bases, V lost 4 bases, and 4 bases had no gene match. Written as DNA, the CDR3 is TGTGCCAGCAGTGGACTAGCGGGGGGGCTTAATACGCAGTATTTT. This translates into CASSGLAGGLNTQYF.

The chain uses TRBV29-1 and TRBJ2-2; D might be TRBD1 (7 bases). Germline lookup yields CDR1 SQVTM and CDR2 ANQGSEA. The CDR3 is 16 residues long. Trimming shortened V by 1 base and J by 5 bases, and 17 bases separated the two germline ends. In nucleotides, the CDR3 is TGCAGCGTTGAAGGTCTTTCAGGGGGAGGAACCGGGGAGCTGTTTTTT. Translated, it gives CSVEGLSGGGTGELFF.

This chain connects TRBV9 to TRBJ1-6; a weak D match, TRBD1 (5 bases). Deletions cut 3 bases from V and 7 bases from J, with 14 bases between. Looked up from germline, CDR1 is SGDLS and CDR2 is YYNGEE. CDR3 length equals 15 residues. CDR3 sequence reads: CASSADSSGNSPLHF. Written as DNA, the CDR3 is TGTGCCAGCAGCGCCGACAGTTCCGGGAATTCACCCCTCCACTTT.

The genes are TRBV6-5 and TRBJ1-1; D is possibly TRBD1 (5 bases). CDR3 length: 14 residues. Trimming shortened V by 10 bases and J by 4 bases, and 19 bases separated the two germline ends. Germline CDR1 reads MNHEY; CDR2 reads SVGAGI. The CDR3 bases are TGTGCCACCACCGTGGACCGGGGGGGCACTGAAGCTTTCTTT. Its protein is CATTVDRGGTEAFF.

The genes are TRBV2 and TRBJ1-1, with a tentative D call TRBD1 (5 bases). Trimming removed 1 base at V and 0 bases at J, with 21 bases between. The germline CDR1 and CDR2 sequences are SNHLY and FYNNEI. The length of the CDR3 is 19 residues. CDR3 region: CASSEEIEQGGRVNTEAFF. The CDR3, as DNA: TGTGCCAGCAGTGAAGAAATTGAGCAGGGTGGGAGGGTGAACACTGAAGCTTTCTTT.

About this clone itself: This CDR3 is also generated by other DNA sequences in the sample. The chain employs TRBV5-3 and TRBJ1-1; 8 bases map to TRBD1. TRBV5-3 is treated as an ORF (open reading frame) with a function not yet certain. Trimming took 10 bases from V and 2 from J; bases not matched to a gene: 16. This CDR3 region has 16 residues. The CDR3 spells CASSPSWDRRNTEAFF. For the CDR3, the DNA is TGTGCCTCCTCTCCAAGCTGGGACAGGCGAAACACTGAAGCTTTCTTT.

This chain joins TRBV14 and TRBJ2-2; TRBD2 might be the D (6 bases). The ends were cut back, 4 bases at V and 2 bases at J, with 14 bases in the middle. In germline, CDR1 is SGHDN, CDR2 FVKESK. This CDR3 is built from 16 residues. The chain's CDR3 is CASSPLAATNTGELFF. The CDR3, as DNA: TGTGCCAGCAGCCCCTTAGCGGCAACAAACACCGGGGAGCTGTTTTTT.

This chain links TRBV28 with TRBJ1-2, with 9 bases lining up with TRBD1. Germline assignment: CDR1 MDHEN and CDR2 SYDVKM. This CDR3 comprises 16 residues. V trimming: 5 bases; J trimming: 4 bases; junction bases outside the gene matches: 11. The CDR3 protein is CASSPGSQGAIYGYTF. The CDR3 region has the DNA TGTGCCAGCAGTCCTGGCTCACAGGGGGCGATCTATGGCTACACCTTC.

This clone is a singleton in its sample. The chain combines TRBV7-2 with TRBJ2-1; 7 bases line up with TRBD2. This CDR3 has 14 residues. After removal of 5 bases from V and 6 bases from J, the junction contained 7 bases not matched to a gene. CDR1 is SGHTA and CDR2 is FQGNSA in the germline V gene. CDR3 in DNA: TGTGCCAGCAGCCAGGGACTATCCCCCAATGAGCAGTTCTTC. Translating gives CASSQGLSPNEQFF.

A few counts support this clone. Other DNA sequences in the sample encode the same CDR3. The CDR3 DNA reads TGCAGTGCTAGAGATAGCTACGAGCAGTACTTC. Translating it yields CSARDSYEQYF. V is TRBV20-1 and J is TRBJ2-7; no definite D call. V lost 0 bases to trimming and J lost 3 bases, with 3 bases between them. The CDR3 spans 11 residues. The V gene's germline CDR1 is DFQATT and CDR2 SNEGSKA (reference sequence).